This record looks at one T cell receptor (beta chain) sequence and its context. V was clipped by 7 bases and J by 8 bases, with 11 bases between them. Looked up from germline, CDR1 is MNHEY and CDR2 is SMNVEV (reference sequence). CDR3 length equals 12 residues. Positively selected for CCR7, the CD45RO-negative cells used as naive CD8 cells excluded terminally differentiated effector memory CD45RA+ cells. These data come from a study of shared clonotypes between healthy human individuals. TCRdb's table, derived via immunoSEQ multiplex PCR, lists solely in-frame clones and lacks some. The sample lists about 750,000 clones, more than 85% occurring once.

Sequencing was performed on naive CD8+ T cells sorted from blood. The genes are TRBV27 and TRBJ2-2, with D possibly TRBD1 on 5 matching bases. This receptor was obtained from a young man in good health. CDR3 in amino acids: CASTTVRGELFF. The CDR3 nucleotides read TGTGCCAGCACGACAGTCAGGGGGGAGCTGTTTTTT.